The T cell receptor (beta chain) under discussion was sequenced for a study of T cell responses to AZD1222 COVID-19 vaccine. Assay: immunoSEQ multiplex PCR; the TCRdb copy retains only in-frame clones and omits some. The profile covers 85,000 to 100,000 clones, with around 90% appearing a single time and about 13% taken by the ten largest. Trimming took off 0 bases at V and 0 bases at J, with 13 bases between the two ends. This CDR3 region has 17 residues. Germline V gene lookup returns CDR1 SGDLS and CDR2 YYNGEE. The source was peripheral blood, collected on day 0 of AZD1222 vaccination. This receptor was identified in an adult in good health. J is TRBJ2-1 and V is TRBV9; tentative D call: TRBD1 (6 bases). The CDR3 DNA follows: TGTGCCAGCAGCGTAGCTACGAGGGGGAGCTCCTACAATGAGCAGTTCTTC. Translated, it gives CASSVATRGSSYNEQFF.